One sample yielded the 9 T cell receptor beta chains listed below, sequenced in a study of cytomegalovirus exposure and HLA in healthy donors. PCR was performed using 60 Vbeta and 13 Jbeta primers. The method was immunoSEQ multiplex PCR; TCRdb's version includes in-frame clones alone and lacks a portion of them. Of 140,000 to 150,000 clones in the sample, about 74% were seen once. The sample comprised PBMCs. Receptors were obtained from a man aged 40-55 years in good health and CMV-seropositive.

This chain uses TRBV5-1 with TRBJ1-2; D may be TRBD1 (5 bases). This CDR3 is 15 amino acids long. V was shortened by 0 bases and J by 5 bases, with 14 bases between the two germline ends. Germline V gene lookup returns CDR1 SGHRS and CDR2 YFSETQ. This CDR3 reads CASSLASGGVYGYTF. For the CDR3, the DNA is TGCGCCAGCAGCTTGGCGTCCGGGGGGGTGTATGGCTACACCTTC.

This chain links TRBV7-9 with TRBJ2-3; 8 bases line up with TRBD2. The germline V gene has CDR1 SEHNR and CDR2 FQNEAQ (reference sequence). J was trimmed by 2 bases and V by 1 base; bases with no gene match: 8. The CDR3 is 17 residues long. The CDR3: CASSLGGASGYTDTQYF. The CDR3 DNA sequence: TGTGCCAGCAGCTTAGGGGGGGCTAGCGGGTACACAGATACGCAGTATTTT.

This rearrangement joins TRBV2 to TRBJ1-1; D is possibly TRBD1 (6 bases). Germline CDR1 reads SNHLY; CDR2 reads FYNNEI. Deletions cut 8 bases from V and 4 bases from J, with 11 bases between. CDR3 length equals 12 residues. The CDR3: CASRTGPTEAFF. The CDR3 coding sequence is TGTGCCAGCCGTACAGGGCCCACTGAAGCTTTCTTT.

This clone came up a few times. The V gene is TRBV9, the J gene TRBJ2-1; unclear D gene. The CDR3 loop spans 13 amino acids. Germline CDR1 and CDR2: SGDLS and YYNGEE. V lost 4 bases, J lost 5 bases, and 10 bases lay in between. CDR3 in amino acids: CASSPSDNNEQFF. CDR3 coding DNA: TGTGCCAGCAGCCCTTCAGACAACAATGAGCAGTTCTTC.

The J gene is TRBJ1-1, the V gene TRBV19, with unresolved D. The CDR3 spans 18 residues. The ends were cut back, 5 bases at V and 8 bases at J, with 30 bases in the middle. Germline V lookup: CDR1 LNHDA, CDR2 SQIVND (reference sequence). The CDR3 reads CASSPLPVLPRDWSEAFF. The CDR3 DNA reads as TGTGCCAGTAGTCCGTTACCGGTTTTACCCCGGGATTGGTCCGAAGCTTTCTTT.

The rearrangement uses TRBV27 and TRBJ2-7; 11 positions match TRBD2. J gave up 4 bases and V 4 bases, and 6 bases lay outside the gene matches. The CDR3 has 15 amino acids. CDR1 MNHEY and CDR2 SMNVEV come from the germline V gene (reference sequence). CDR3 nucleotide sequence: TGTGCCAGCAGTTCGCCGGGACTAGCGGTTTACGAGCAGTACTTC. Amino acid sequence: CASSSPGLAVYEQYF.

This clone was picked up a small number of times. The chain uses TRBV6-5 and TRBJ2-1; 11 positions match TRBD1. The CDR3 loop spans 15 amino acids. The germline V gene has CDR1 MNHEY and CDR2 SVGAGI. Unmatched junction bases numbered 4, after V lost 3 bases and J lost 6 bases. CDR3 sequence: CASSYRTGGFNEQFF. CDR3 nucleotide sequence: TGTGCCAGCAGTTATCGGACAGGGGGCTTCAATGAGCAGTTCTTC.

The CDR3 loop reads CASSVGQNYGYTF. CDR3 coding DNA: TGTGCCAGCAGCGTAGGACAGAACTATGGCTACACCTTC. This chain joins TRBV5-5 and TRBJ1-2; D might be TRBD1 (6 bases). The germline gives CDR1 SGHKS, CDR2 YYEKEE (reference sequence). The V end lost 4 bases, the J end lost 2 bases, and 9 bases lay between the germline ends. The CDR3 spans 13 residues.

The chain is built from TRBV9 and TRBJ1-6, with TRBD1 matching over 7 bases. Germline CDR1 SGDLS, CDR2 YYNGEE. J lost 6 bases, V lost 3 bases, and 15 bases had no gene match. The CDR3 is 18 residues long. This CDR3 reads CASSDPEGALGTNSPLHF. The CDR3 region has the DNA TGTGCCAGCAGCGACCCAGAGGGGGCGCTTGGGACTAATTCACCCCTCCACTTT.